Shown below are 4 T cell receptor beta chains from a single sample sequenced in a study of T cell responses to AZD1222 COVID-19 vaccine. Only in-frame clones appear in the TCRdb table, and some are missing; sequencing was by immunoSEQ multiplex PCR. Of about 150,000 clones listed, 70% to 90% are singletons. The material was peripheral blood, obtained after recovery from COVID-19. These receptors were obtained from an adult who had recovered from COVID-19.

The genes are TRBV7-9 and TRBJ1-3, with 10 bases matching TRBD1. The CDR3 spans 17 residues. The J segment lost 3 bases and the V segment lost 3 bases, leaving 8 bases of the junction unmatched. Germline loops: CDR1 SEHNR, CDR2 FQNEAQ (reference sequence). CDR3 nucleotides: TGTGCCAGCAGCTTTGGGACAGGGGAGGGTAATGGAAACACCATATATTTT. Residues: CASSFGTGEGNGNTIYF.

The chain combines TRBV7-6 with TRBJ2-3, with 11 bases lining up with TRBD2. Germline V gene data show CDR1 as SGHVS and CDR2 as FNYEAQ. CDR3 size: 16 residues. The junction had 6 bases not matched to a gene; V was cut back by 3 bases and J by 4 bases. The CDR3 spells CASSFLTSGVPDTQYF. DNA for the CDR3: TGTGCCAGCAGCTTCCTGACTAGCGGGGTACCAGATACGCAGTATTTT. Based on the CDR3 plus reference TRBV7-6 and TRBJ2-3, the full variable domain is GAGVSQSPRYKVTKRGQDVALRCDPISGHVSLYWYRQALGQGPEFLTYFNYEAQQDKSGLPNDRFSAERPEGSISTLTIQRTEQRDSAMYRCASSFLTSGVPDTQYFGPGTRLTVL.

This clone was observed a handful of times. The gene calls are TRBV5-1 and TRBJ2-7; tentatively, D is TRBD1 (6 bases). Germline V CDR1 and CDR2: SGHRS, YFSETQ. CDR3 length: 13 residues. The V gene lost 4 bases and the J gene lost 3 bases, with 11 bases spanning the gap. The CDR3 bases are TGCGCCAGCAGCCAAGGACAGCTCTACGAGCAGTACTTC. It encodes CASSQGQLYEQYF.

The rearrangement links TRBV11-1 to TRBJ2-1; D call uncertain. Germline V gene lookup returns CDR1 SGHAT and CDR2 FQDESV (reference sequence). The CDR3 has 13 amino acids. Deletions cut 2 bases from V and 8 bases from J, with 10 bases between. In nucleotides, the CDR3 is TGTGCCAGCAGCTTACTCTGGGCATATGAGCAGTTCTTC. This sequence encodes CASSLLWAYEQFF.